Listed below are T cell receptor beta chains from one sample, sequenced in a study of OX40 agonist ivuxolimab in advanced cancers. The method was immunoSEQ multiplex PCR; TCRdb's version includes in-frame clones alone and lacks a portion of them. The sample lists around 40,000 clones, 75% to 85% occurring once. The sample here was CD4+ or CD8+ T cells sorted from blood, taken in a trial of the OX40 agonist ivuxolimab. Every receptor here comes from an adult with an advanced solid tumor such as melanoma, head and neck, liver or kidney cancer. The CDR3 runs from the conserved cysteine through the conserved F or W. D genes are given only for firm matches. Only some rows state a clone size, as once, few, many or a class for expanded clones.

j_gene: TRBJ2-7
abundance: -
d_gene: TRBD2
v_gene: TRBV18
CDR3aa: CASSPVAGATYEQYF
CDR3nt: TGTGCCAGCTCACCCGTAGCGGGGGCCACCTACGAGCAGTACTTC

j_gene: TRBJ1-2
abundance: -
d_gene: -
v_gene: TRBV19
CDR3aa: CASSIGVRANYGYTF
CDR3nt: TGTGCCAGTAGTATAGGCGTCAGAGCTAACTATGGCTACACCTTC

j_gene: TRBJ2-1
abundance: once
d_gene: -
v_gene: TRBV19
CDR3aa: CASIDSASYNEQFF
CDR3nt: TGTGCCAGTATAGACTCAGCCTCCTACAATGAGCAGTTCTTC

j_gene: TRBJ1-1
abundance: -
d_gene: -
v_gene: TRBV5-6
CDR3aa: CASSLYQGNTEAFF
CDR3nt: TGTGCCAGCAGCTTGTACCAGGGGAACACTGAAGCTTTCTTT

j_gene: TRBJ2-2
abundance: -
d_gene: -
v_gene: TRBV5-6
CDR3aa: CASSFLGRRANTGELFF
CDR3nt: TGTGCCAGCAGCTTTCTTGGGCGCAGGGCGAACACCGGGGAGCTGTTTTTT

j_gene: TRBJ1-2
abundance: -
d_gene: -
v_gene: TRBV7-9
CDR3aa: CASSLEGSPRSRYGYTF
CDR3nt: TGTGCCAGCAGCTTAGAGGGGTCTCCTCGCTCCCGCTATGGCTACACCTTC

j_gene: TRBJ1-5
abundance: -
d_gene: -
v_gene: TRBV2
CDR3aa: CASNQGNSNQPQHF
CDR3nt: TGTGCCAGCAATCAAGGAAATAGCAATCAGCCCCAGCATTTT

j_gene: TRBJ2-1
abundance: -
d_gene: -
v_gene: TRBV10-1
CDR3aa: CASTKGLTSRNEQFF
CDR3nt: TGCGCCAGCACAAAGGGACTCACTTCTCGGAATGAGCAGTTCTTC

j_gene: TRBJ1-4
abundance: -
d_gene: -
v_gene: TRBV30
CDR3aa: CAWRVIGEKLFF
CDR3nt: TGTGCCTGGAGAGTCATCGGGGAAAAACTGTTTTTT

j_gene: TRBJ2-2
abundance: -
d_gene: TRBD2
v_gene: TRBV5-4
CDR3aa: CAGSLGGTSYTGELFF
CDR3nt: TGTGCCGGCAGCTTGGGCGGGACTAGCTACACCGGGGAGCTGTTTTTT

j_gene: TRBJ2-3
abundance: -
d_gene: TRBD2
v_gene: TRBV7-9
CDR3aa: CASSHDVAGGTDTQYF
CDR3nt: TGTGCCAGCAGCCACGACGTAGCGGGGGGCACAGATACGCAGTATTTT